Sequencing of this T cell receptor beta chain was carried out in a study of T cells in Graves' hyperthyroidism and ophthalmopathy. Individuals with ophthalmopathy presented a Clinical Activity Score of at least 3, a NOSPECS grade of at least 4 and a duration under 3 months. Lactation, pregnancy, other autoimmune disease or uncontrolled infection led to exclusion of patients. Regarding the study as a whole: Median prediction lead before ophthalmopathy onset was 6.5 months with the model. The blood repertoire included most of the expanded thyroid clonotypes above 0.001.

What was amplified from RNA transcripts were TCR beta CDR3 regions. The HTBI primer set drove a first-round RT-PCR of the TCR CDR3. From the multiplex PCR reads, TCRdb called clonotypes with MiXCR, one entry per CDR3 protein. The sample carries around 360,000 distinct CDR3 sequences, approximately 14% recorded once. This clonotype was counted at least ten times. Its antigen is unidentified. The CDR3 loop spans 14 amino acids. Trimming took off 6 bases at V and 5 bases at J, with 16 bases between the two ends. CDR1 SNHLY and CDR2 FYNNEI come from the germline V gene. The receptor's source is a woman aged 60-70 years with Graves' ophthalmopathy. The chain combines TRBV2 with TRBJ2-5; D may be TRBD2 (5 bases). The sequenced sample consisted of blood. Written as DNA, the CDR3 is TGTGCCAGCAGCTTGGACTCTCATGCGGAGACCCAGTACTTC. It is translated as CASSLDSHAETQYF.